The text below deals with one T cell receptor (beta chain). The entry originates in a study of blood T cell repertoires in COVID-19. Whole-study context: The United States, Italy and Spain supplied acute and convalescent COVID-19 samples.

This table comes from immunoSEQ multiplex PCR, and its TCRdb copy is limited to in-frame clones, with some not included. This sample has about 440,000 clones, with approximately 90% found just once. Per the germline V gene, CDR1 is GTSNPN and CDR2 is SVGIG (reference sequence). J was trimmed by 8 bases and V by 2 bases; bases with no gene match: 6. The CDR3 is made up of 13 amino acids. This TCR was sampled from a woman aged 50 to 60 with COVID-19, enrolled during active disease. The V and J genes are TRBV30 and TRBJ1-2, with 9 nucleotides matching TRBD1. Sequenced material: peripheral blood. CDR3 coding DNA: TGTGCCTGGAGTCCCGGGACAGGGAACGGCTACACCTTC. It encodes CAWSPGTGNGYTF.